These T cell receptor beta chains were read from a single sample in a study of blood T cells in healthy people across ages. A single record per CDR3 protein comes from TCRdb applying MiXCR to the 5' RACE reads. The repertoire holds about 1,600,000 distinct CDR3 sequences, around 42% seen once, with around 8% in the top ten. Source material: blood. These receptors all come from a woman under 30 in good health. CDR3s include the opening cysteine and the closing phenylalanine or tryptophan. The D gene is left open where the match is weak.

14	.	TRBJ2-5	TRBV11-3	CASSPRDDQETQYF
16	TRBD1	TRBJ1-2	TRBV10-3	CAINSGTGARNYGYTF
14	TRBD1	TRBJ1-6	TRBV7-2	CASSLSPGGSPLHF
15	TRBD2	TRBJ2-1	TRBV18	CASFRAGVAPNEQFF
16	.	TRBJ2-3	TRBV6-6	CASSYSRSDSTDTQYF
16	TRBD1	TRBJ2-1	TRBV11-2	CASSSPDRGPAHEQFF
15	TRBD2	TRBJ2-3	TRBV29-1	CSRPFPGRAADTQYF
11	.	TRBJ2-5	TRBV20-1	CSAGNSETQYF
13	.	TRBJ2-1	TRBV29-1	CSVEVQSSYEQFF
12	.	TRBJ2-5	TRBV25-1	CASSSGRIGQYF
15	TRBD2	TRBJ2-7	TRBV3-1	CASRVGLAASYEQYF
15	TRBD1	TRBJ2-7	TRBV7-9	CASSQPETGWHEQYF
15	TRBD2	TRBJ2-5	TRBV28	CASRPRGGRQETQYF
17	TRBD1	TRBJ2-7	TRBV6-2/TRBV6-3	CASSWDRAIRSSYEQYF
12	.	TRBJ1-2	TRBV6-2/TRBV6-3	CASRTGTPGFTF
15	TRBD2	TRBJ2-3	TRBV5-1	CASSPLAERTDTQYF
15	.	TRBJ2-3	TRBV7-9	CASSWGDASTDTQYF
15	.	TRBJ1-4	TRBV6-1	CASSEEQATNEKLFF
16	.	TRBJ2-7	TRBV4-2	CASSHTSGTGNYEQYF
13	.	TRBJ1-1	TRBV2	CATLDEGTTEAFF
16	TRBD2	TRBJ2-3	TRBV27	CASRPWLAGGTDTQYF
17	TRBD1	TRBJ1-1	TRBV6-1	CASSEGGYRSGGTEAFF
11	TRBD1	TRBJ2-7	TRBV20-1	CSAQGAGEQYF
15	.	TRBJ1-1	TRBV2	CASSEEGSASTEAFF
17	TRBD1	TRBJ1-6	TRBV2	CAKQGEQEDSYNSPLHF
15	.	TRBJ1-1	TRBV7-9	CASSGQQGSSTEAFF
15	TRBD1	TRBJ2-3	TRBV20-1	CSARAGTGDTDTQYF
14	TRBD1	TRBJ1-1	TRBV20-1	CSARAHRGRGEAFF
14	TRBD1	TRBJ1-2	TRBV7-6	CASSARQGNYGYTF
12	TRBD2	TRBJ2-3	TRBV29-1	CSVLAGGGTQYF
17	TRBD2	TRBJ2-5	TRBV7-8	CASSFSGLAGVGETQYF
12	.	TRBJ2-1	TRBV7-2	CASSLAVGSQFF
22	TRBD1	TRBJ1-2	TRBV3-1	CTSSQELDRVLALWLKIYGYTF
13	.	TRBJ2-1	TRBV24-1	CATSDAAGDEQFF
19	.	TRBJ2-7	TRBV4-1	CASSQDRAVGAASYNEQYF
13	TRBD2	TRBJ2-5	TRBV28	CASRASGIETQYF
15	TRBD2	TRBJ2-7	TRBV12-3/TRBV12-4	CASSLATSVPYEQYF
14	.	TRBJ1-3	TRBV7-2	CASSLEGLRDTIYF
16	TRBD2	TRBJ2-1	TRBV7-9	CASSLFRGGSLNEQFF
15	TRBD2	TRBJ2-1	TRBV3-1	CASSQVGTRVNEQFF
14	TRBD1	TRBJ2-7	TRBV7-9	CASSSDRVGYEQYF
14	TRBD2	TRBJ2-5	TRBV12-3/TRBV12-4	CASSVAGGVETQYF
15	.	TRBJ2-7	TRBV10-1	CASSEALGEGDEQYF
14	.	TRBJ1-5	TRBV15	CATSRDQGNQPQHF
14	TRBD2	TRBJ2-3	TRBV20-1	CSAVSGGRGDTQYF
14	TRBD2	TRBJ2-5	TRBV20-1	CSASGTSGDNEQYF
17	.	TRBJ2-7	TRBV6-1	CASKSIQGSPKLDEQYF
14	.	TRBJ1-4	TRBV6-6	CASSRQHANEKLFF
15	TRBD2	TRBJ2-3	TRBV20-1	CSASLAGGGTDTQYF
20	.	TRBJ2-3	TRBV6-5	CASRLPVGGSSKGSADTQYF
15	.	TRBJ1-2	TRBV20-1	CSARPGNRDNYGYTF
17	TRBD2	TRBJ2-1	TRBV5-1	CGSSLAMGLVSHNEQFF
15	.	TRBJ2-1	TRBV11-1	CASSLYTGSYNEQFF